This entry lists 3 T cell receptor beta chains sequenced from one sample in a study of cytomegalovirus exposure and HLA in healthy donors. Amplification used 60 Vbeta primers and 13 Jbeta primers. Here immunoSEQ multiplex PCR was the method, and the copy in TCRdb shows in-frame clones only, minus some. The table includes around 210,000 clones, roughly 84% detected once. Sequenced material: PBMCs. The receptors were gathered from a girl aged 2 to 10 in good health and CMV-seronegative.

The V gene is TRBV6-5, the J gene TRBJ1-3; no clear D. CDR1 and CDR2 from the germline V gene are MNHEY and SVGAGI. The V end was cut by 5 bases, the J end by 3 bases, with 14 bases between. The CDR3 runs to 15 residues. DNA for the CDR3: TGTGCCAGCAGTCAGATAGACACCATTGGAAACACCATATATTTT. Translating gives CASSQIDTIGNTIYF.

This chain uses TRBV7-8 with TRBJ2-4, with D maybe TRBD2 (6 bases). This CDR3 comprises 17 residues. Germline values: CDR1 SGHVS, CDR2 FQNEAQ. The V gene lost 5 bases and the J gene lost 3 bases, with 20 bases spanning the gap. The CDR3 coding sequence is TGTGCCAGCAGCCCTAGAAGGGGCGGGGCTTACAAAAACATTCAGTACTTC. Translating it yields CASSPRRGGAYKNIQYF.

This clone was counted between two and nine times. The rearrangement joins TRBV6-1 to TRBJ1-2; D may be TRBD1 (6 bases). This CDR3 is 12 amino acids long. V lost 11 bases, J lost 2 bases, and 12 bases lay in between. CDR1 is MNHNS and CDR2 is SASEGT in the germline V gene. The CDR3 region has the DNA TGTGCCGCCCCGGGGGGCAACTATGGCTACACCTTC. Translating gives CAAPGGNYGYTF.